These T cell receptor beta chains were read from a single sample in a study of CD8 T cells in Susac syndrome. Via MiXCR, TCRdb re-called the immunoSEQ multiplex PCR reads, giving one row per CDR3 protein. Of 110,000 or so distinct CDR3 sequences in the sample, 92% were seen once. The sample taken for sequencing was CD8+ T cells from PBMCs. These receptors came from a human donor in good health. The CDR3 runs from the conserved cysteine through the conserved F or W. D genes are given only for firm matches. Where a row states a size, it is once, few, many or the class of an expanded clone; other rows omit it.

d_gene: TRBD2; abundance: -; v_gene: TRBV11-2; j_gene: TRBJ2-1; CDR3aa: CASRTSGIYNEQFF; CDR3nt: TGTGCCAGCAGGACTAGCGGGATATACAATGAGCAGTTCTTC
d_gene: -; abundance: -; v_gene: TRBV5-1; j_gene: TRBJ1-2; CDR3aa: CASSPLLRGGYTF; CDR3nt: TGCGCCAGCAGCCCCCTACTCCGGGGTGGCTACACCTTC
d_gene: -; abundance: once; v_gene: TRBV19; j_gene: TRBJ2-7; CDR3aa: CATTTRPGPTYEQYF; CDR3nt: TGTGCCACAACAACGCGCCCGGGTCCAACCTACGAGCAGTACTTC
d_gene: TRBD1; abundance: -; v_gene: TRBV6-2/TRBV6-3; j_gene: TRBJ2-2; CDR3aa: CASRQQGPNTGELFF; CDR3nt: TGTGCCAGCAGGCAACAGGGGCCGAACACCGGGGAGCTGTTTTTT
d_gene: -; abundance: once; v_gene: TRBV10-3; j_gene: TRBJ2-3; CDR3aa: CAIVRGGESTDTQYF; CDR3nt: TGTGCCATCGTCCGTGGAGGGGAGAGCACAGATACGCAGTATTTT
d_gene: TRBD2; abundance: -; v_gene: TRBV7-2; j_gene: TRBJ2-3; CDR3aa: CASSLERGVSDTQYF; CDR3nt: TGTGCCAGCAGCTTAGAGCGGGGGGTGTCAGATACGCAGTATTTT
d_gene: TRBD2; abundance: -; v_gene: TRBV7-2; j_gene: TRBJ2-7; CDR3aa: CASSFRLAEEGYEQYF; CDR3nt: TGTGCCAGCAGCTTCAGACTAGCGGAGGAGGGCTACGAGCAGTACTTC
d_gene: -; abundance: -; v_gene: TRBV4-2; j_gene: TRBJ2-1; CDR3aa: CASSQVGAGSYNEQFF; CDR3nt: TGTGCCAGCAGCCAAGTCGGAGCGGGTTCGTACAATGAGCAGTTCTTC
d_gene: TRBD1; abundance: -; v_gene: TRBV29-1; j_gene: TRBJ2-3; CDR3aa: CSGRQGPDTQYF; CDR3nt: TGCAGCGGGAGACAGGGGCCAGATACGCAGTATTTT
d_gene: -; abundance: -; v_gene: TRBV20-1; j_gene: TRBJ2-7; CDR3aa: CSARGWAAYEQYF; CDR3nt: TGCAGTGCTCGGGGGTGGGCAGCCTACGAGCAGTACTTC
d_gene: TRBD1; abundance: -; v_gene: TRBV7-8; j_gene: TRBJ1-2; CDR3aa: CASSYASIVSGGRNYGYTF; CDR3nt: TGTGCCAGCAGCTACGCAAGTATTGTGTCAGGGGGCCGAAATTATGGCTACACCTTC
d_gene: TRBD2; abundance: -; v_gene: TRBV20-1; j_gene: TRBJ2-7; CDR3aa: CSARPSGVAGGLILYEQYF; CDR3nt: TGCAGTGCTAGACCCTCCGGGGTAGCGGGGGGACTTATCCTCTACGAGCAGTACTTC
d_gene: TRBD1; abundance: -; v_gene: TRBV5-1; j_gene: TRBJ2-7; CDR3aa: CASSLRQGPYEQYF; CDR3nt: TGCGCCAGCAGCCTCAGACAGGGCCCCTACGAGCAGTACTTC
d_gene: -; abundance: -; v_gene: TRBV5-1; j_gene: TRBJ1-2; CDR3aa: CASSLAFPRNNDGYTF; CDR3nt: TGCGCCAGCAGCTTGGCCTTTCCCAGGAACAACGATGGCTACACCTTC
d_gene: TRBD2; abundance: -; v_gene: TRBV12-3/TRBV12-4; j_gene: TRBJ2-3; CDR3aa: CASRSNFVTSGSPDTQYF; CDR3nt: TGTGCCAGCAGATCCAATTTCGTGACTAGCGGGAGTCCAGATACGCAGTATTTT
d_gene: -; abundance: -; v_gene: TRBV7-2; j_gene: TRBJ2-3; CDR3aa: CASSLVSSDTQYF; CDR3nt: TGTGCCAGCAGCTTAGTTAGTTCTGATACGCAGTATTTT
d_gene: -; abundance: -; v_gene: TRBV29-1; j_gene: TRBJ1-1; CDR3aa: CSVEDFYRARGAFF; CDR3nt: TGCAGCGTTGAAGATTTCTACAGGGCCAGGGGAGCTTTCTTT